The sequence of this T cell receptor (beta chain) was determined in a study of cytomegalovirus exposure and HLA in healthy donors. This clone has only one observation. PCR involved 60 Vbeta and 13 Jbeta primers. Here immunoSEQ multiplex PCR was the method, and the copy in TCRdb shows in-frame clones only, minus some. The repertoire holds about 180,000 clones, around 78% seen once, with roughly 1.6% in the top ten. There are 15 residues in the CDR3. Germline CDR1 is MDHEN and CDR2 is SYDVKM. Trimming took 8 bases from V and 4 from J; bases not matched to a gene: 14. The chain has TRBV28 and TRBJ2-7; 7 bases align to TRBD2. The sample consisted of PBMCs. This sequence originates from a man aged 18 to 29 in good health and CMV-seronegative. DNA for the CDR3: TGTGCCAGCCGGGGACTATCCGAGGGTCGATACGAGCAGTACTTC. It yields the protein CASRGLSEGRYEQYF.